Following are 19 T cell receptor beta chains from one sample sequenced in a study of cytomegalovirus exposure and HLA in healthy donors. In the PCR, 60 Vbeta and 13 Jbeta primers were used. Clones were read by immunoSEQ multiplex PCR, and TCRdb kept only the in-frame ones, dropping some. The sample gives approximately 110,000 clones, 55% to 65% of which show up once; about 2.2% is in the top ten. The material sequenced was PBMCs. The receptors were sampled from a woman in her thirties in good health and CMV-seronegative.

The chain recombines TRBV7-9 with TRBJ2-1; 9 bases align to TRBD2. V gave up 0 bases and J gave up 3 bases; unmatched junction bases: 3. The CDR3 is made up of 16 amino acids. Germline CDR1 and CDR2: SEHNR and FQNEAQ (reference sequence). This CDR3 is CASSLASGRNYNEQFF. The CDR3, as DNA: TGTGCCAGCAGCTTAGCCAGCGGGAGGAACTACAATGAGCAGTTCTTC.

The chain uses TRBV6-1 and TRBJ1-1; D uncertain. Between the trimmed V and J ends, which lost 4 bases and 0 bases, there was a span of 6 bases. The CDR3 spans 13 residues. From germline, CDR1 is MNHNS and CDR2 SASEGT. CDR3 protein: CASSGQLNTEAFF. In nucleotides, the CDR3 is TGTGCCAGCAGTGGCCAGTTGAACACTGAAGCTTTCTTT.

Only one count was recorded for this clone. The gene calls are TRBV4-2 and TRBJ2-7; 11 bases are a match to TRBD2. The germline V gene has CDR1 LGHNA and CDR2 YNFKEQ. The CDR3 totals 15 residues. V was clipped by 4 bases and J by 4 bases; unmatched bases: 6. The CDR3, as DNA: TGTGCCAGCAGCCCATTAGCGGGAGGGAAGTACGAGCAGTACTTC. Its translation: CASSPLAGGKYEQYF.

To note about this clone: Other DNA sequences of this sample code for an identical CDR3. V usage is TRBV11-2 and J usage is TRBJ1-1; D remains ambiguous. Per germline, CDR1 SGHAT and CDR2 FQNNGV. The V end lost 5 bases, the J end lost 5 bases, and 9 bases lay between the germline ends. This CDR3 region has 12 residues. The CDR3 protein is CASSPGGTEAFF. The CDR3, as DNA: TGTGCCAGCAGCCCCGGAGGGACTGAAGCTTTCTTT.

This chain joins TRBV5-4 and TRBJ2-7; TRBD1 aligns across 8 bases. In germline, CDR1 is SGHNT, CDR2 YYREEE (reference sequence). The CDR3 runs to 16 residues. V was clipped by 4 bases and J by 0 bases; unmatched bases: 9. CDR3 coding DNA: TGTGCCAGCAGCAAAGGACAGGGTGGAAACTCCTACGAGCAGTACTTC. It encodes CASSKGQGGNSYEQYF.

The chain has TRBV10-2 and TRBJ2-1; 14 bases align to TRBD2. The CDR3 is 17 amino acids. Germline V gene sequence: CDR1 WSHSY, CDR2 SAAADI. Germline trimming cut 2 bases from V and 7 bases from J; bases unmatched to any gene: 7. In nucleotides, the CDR3 is TGCGCCAGCAGTGAGCCCGGGACTAGCGGGAGTAGAAATGAGCAGTTCTTC. The encoded protein is CASSEPGTSGSRNEQFF.

This clone has only a few counts. The rearrangement links TRBV2 to TRBJ1-4; tentative D call: TRBD1 (6 bases). The CDR3 sequence is 15 residues long. Trimming stripped 4 bases from V and 13 bases from J, with 22 bases between. In germline, CDR1 is SNHLY, CDR2 FYNNEI. The CDR3 loop is CASSALQGGAGGLFF. The CDR3 nucleotides are TGTGCCAGCAGTGCCCTACAGGGTGGGGCTGGGGGACTGTTTTTT.

This clone was found once. This chain joins TRBV5-8 and TRBJ2-1; D possibly corresponds to TRBD2 (6 bases). The CDR3 spans 14 residues. Trimming removed 4 bases from V and 6 bases from J, with 14 bases in between. Germline lookup yields CDR1 SGHTS and CDR2 YDEGEE. CDR3 DNA sequence: TGTGCCAGCAGCAAGGGACTGGACCTCAATGAGCAGTTCTTC. It specifies CASSKGLDLNEQFF.

The rearrangement links TRBV30 to TRBJ2-3; 11 nucleotides agree with TRBD2. The germline V gene encodes CDR1 GTSNPN and CDR2 SVGIG (reference sequence). CDR3 length: 14 residues. Unmatched junction bases numbered 4, after V lost 5 bases and J lost 3 bases. The CDR3 reads CAWSTSGVTDTQYF. The CDR3 DNA follows: TGTGCCTGGTCGACTAGCGGGGTGACAGATACGCAGTATTTT. Supplemented by reference TRBV30 and TRBJ2-3, the full variable domain reads SQTIHQWPATLVQPVGSPLSLECTVEGTSNPNLYWYRQAAGRGLQLLFYSVGIGQISSEVPQNLSASRPQDRQFILSSKKLLLSDSGFYLCAWSTSGVTDTQYFGPGTRLTVL.

The V call is TRBV9, the J call TRBJ2-1; 8 bases are a match to TRBD2. Per germline, CDR1 SGDLS and CDR2 YYNGEE. This CDR3 spans 15 amino acids. The trim removed 0 bases at V and 6 bases at J, leaving 5 bases unmatched. The CDR3 DNA reads as TGTGCCAGCAGCGTAGCGGGAGGGTTTCTCAATGAGCAGTTCTTC. It translates to CASSVAGGFLNEQFF.

This clone appeared once. The J gene is TRBJ2-7, the V gene TRBV19, with TRBD1 matching 8 bases. Germline loops: CDR1 LNHDA, CDR2 SQIVND (reference sequence). With 5 bases clipped from V and 4 bases from J, the junction kept 4 bases outside the gene matches. The CDR3 totals 13 residues. DNA for the CDR3: TGTGCCAGTAGTTCCAGGGGGCGGTACGAGCAGTACTTC. Translation: CASSSRGRYEQYF.

The V and J genes are TRBV18 and TRBJ1-3; D call uncertain. V gave up 2 bases and J gave up 0 bases, with 8 bases separating them. Germline assignment: CDR1 KGHSH and CDR2 LQKENI. This CDR3 spans 15 amino acids. The CDR3 sequence: CASSPDYGSGNTIYF. DNA for the CDR3: TGTGCCAGCTCACCAGATTACGGCTCTGGAAACACCATATATTTT.

The gene calls are TRBV25-1 and TRBJ2-7; 9 nucleotides agree with TRBD1. Germline trimming cut 8 bases from V and 1 base from J; bases unmatched to any gene: 6. This CDR3 has 14 amino acids. The germline CDR1 and CDR2 sequences are MGHDK and SYGVNS. Here the CDR3 reads CASQGQGYSYEQYF. The CDR3 region has the DNA TGTGCCAGCCAGGGACAGGGATATTCCTACGAGCAGTACTTC.

This clone occurred once. The V gene is TRBV5-8, the J gene TRBJ1-2, with D possibly TRBD1 on 6 matching bases. Germline assignment: CDR1 SGHTS and CDR2 YDEGEE. The CDR3 consists of 12 residues. V shed 5 bases and J shed 4 bases, with 9 bases lying between them. Here the CDR3 DNA reads TGTGCCAGCAGTAAGGGGGTCTATGGCTACACCTTC. Translation: CASSKGVYGYTF.

This sequence joins TRBV6-4 and TRBJ1-5; 7 bases line up with TRBD1. This CDR3 has 18 residues. In germline, CDR1 is MRHNA, CDR2 SNTAGT. V trimming: 5 bases; J trimming: 0 bases; junction bases outside the gene matches: 13. CDR3 amino acids: CASSNPGQRAYSNQPQHF. In nucleotides, the CDR3 is TGTGCCAGCAGTAACCCGGGACAGAGAGCATATAGCAATCAGCCCCAGCATTTT.

This chain connects TRBV5-3 to TRBJ1-1, with D unclear. TRBV5-3 is treated as an ORF (open reading frame) with a function not yet certain. The CDR3 loop spans 16 amino acids. Deletions cut 7 bases from V and 2 bases from J, with 21 bases between. The CDR3 region is CARSRPMRAFNTEAFF. The CDR3 DNA reads TGTGCCAGATCTAGGCCCATGCGGGCTTTTAACACTGAAGCTTTCTTT.

The chain joins TRBV15 to TRBJ2-3; no definite D call. Per germline, CDR1 LNHNV and CDR2 YYDKDF (reference sequence). The ends were cut back, 0 bases at V and 0 bases at J, with 10 bases in the middle. The CDR3 sequence is 16 residues long. The CDR3 loop is CATSRDPQRSTDTQYF. Here the CDR3 DNA reads TGTGCCACCAGCAGAGATCCACAAAGAAGCACAGATACGCAGTATTTT.

The chain employs TRBV7-3 and TRBJ1-1; weak D call: TRBD1 (6 bases). V was cut by 5 bases and J by 4 bases, with 14 bases left in between. This CDR3 has 14 amino acids. Germline-derived CDR1 and CDR2 are SGHTA and FQGTGA. CDR3 region: CASSTSGEGTEAFF. As DNA, the CDR3 is TGTGCCAGCAGCACCTCAGGGGAGGGCACTGAAGCTTTCTTT.

This rearrangement joins TRBV27 to TRBJ1-2; D uncertain. Germline lookup yields CDR1 MNHEY and CDR2 SMNVEV (reference sequence). The V end lost 5 bases, the J end lost 1 base, and 14 bases lay between the germline ends. The CDR3 is 15 amino acids. CDR3 DNA sequence: TGTGCCAGCAGTAAAGGGAGGGAGCTTAACTATGGCTACACCTTC. Translated: CASSKGRELNYGYTF.